This TCR beta chain was obtained from a study of blood T cells in healthy people across ages. PCR was performed a second time for roughly 6 to 12 cycles using a sample-barcoded 5' primer and a J-beta primer mix. TCRdb re-derived calls from the 5' RACE reads in MiXCR, one entry per CDR3 protein. This sample has about 640,000 distinct CDR3 sequences, with under 65% found just once. This clonotype was seen only a few times. The CDR3 length is 13 residues. J was trimmed by 6 bases and V by 5 bases; bases with no gene match: 7. Germline V CDR1 and CDR2: SGHRS, YFSETQ. The origin of this receptor is a man in his 60s in good health. The rearrangement links TRBV5-1 to TRBJ1-2, with 7 bases that match TRBD1. The sample taken for sequencing was blood. The CDR3 nucleotides read TGCGCCAGCAGGTCACAGGGGTGGAATGGCTACACCTTC. Translated, it gives CASRSQGWNGYTF.